The TCR beta chain described here comes from a study of blood T cell repertoires in COVID-19. The CDR3 sequence is 14 residues long. V lost 7 bases to trimming and J lost 2 bases; unmatched junction nucleotides: 5. In germline, CDR1 is LGHNT, CDR2 FRNRAP. Clones were sequenced by immunoSEQ multiplex PCR, and TCRdb holds only the in-frame ones, with some missing. The sample shows roughly 120,000 clones, roughly 85% of them seen only once. The J gene is TRBJ1-5, the V gene TRBV12-5; 7 bases are shared with TRBD1. Sequencing was done on a sample of peripheral blood. The receptor's source is a man aged 40-55 years with acute or convalescent COVID-19. CDR3 sequence reads: CASALTGGNQPQHF. The CDR3 nucleotides read TGTGCTAGTGCCCTTACAGGGGGCAATCAGCCCCAGCATTTT.